This T cell receptor beta chain was documented in a study of T cell responses to AZD1222 COVID-19 vaccine listed by TCRdb under 2021. Background for the entire study: AZD1222 recipients given second doses at about 4 weeks or at about 12 weeks were pooled, since spike-specific TCR depth and breadth were not found to differ between the two schedules. A total of 230 to 250 trial participants underwent TCR sequencing, of whom around 200 received two doses of AZD1222 and approximately 25 received two doses of the MenACWY control vaccine. Trial participants were enrolled by age into 18-55, 56-69 and 70-plus year subgroups, with around 140, 26 and 57 TCR-sequenced participants respectively. Study-wide findings and limitations: Epitopes outside the regions mutated in the B.1.351 and B.1.1.7 variants were reportedly recognized by nearly half of the unique spike-specific TCRs. Participants were mostly white British and included more females than males, and it was suggested by the authors that clonal diversity may have been underestimated. No day 14 peak-response samples were available, so repertoires were characterized only after the peak T cell response. Only five to seven AZD1222 recipients were SARS-CoV-2 seropositive at baseline, limiting conclusions about previously exposed vaccinees. A significant rise in spike-specific TCR breadth and depth was observed after two AZD1222 doses relative to day 0 and relative to MenACWY recipients. The 56-69-year group was small, and its depth increase did not reach significance, likely because of low power. The whole spike protein was spanned by vaccine-associated CD4 TCRs, and dominant responses were seen in regions 160-218 and 743-854.

The sample's time point label, decoded: baseline before first vaccination. Vaccinee samples came from UK trials COV001 and COV002, including a single-blind randomized controlled phase 2/3 trial of AZD1222 (ChAdOx1 nCoV-19) in healthy adults. Trial participant PBMC samples were collected at day 0 and day 28 after the second dose for TCRbeta chain sequencing. Regarding this clone: Its antigen target is currently unknown. There are no base qualities to consult, and no much larger clone falls within one base.

V has 4 bases trimmed and J has 7 bases trimmed; junction bases matching no gene number 13. CDR1 is given as SGHNT and CDR2 as YYREEE, both from the germline V gene (reference sequence). There are 15 amino acids in the CDR3, from cysteine to phenylalanine inclusive. Here the CDR3 DNA is all that survives: 45 bases in frame from base 1. The CDR3 regions of human TCRbeta chains were analyzed by immunosequencing. As for the original processing: Repertoire TCRs were checked for matches against a reference library of SARS-CoV-2-specific TCRs that had been generated using the MIRA antigen-specificity platform. Breadth was defined as the fraction of unique TCRs that were SARS-CoV-2-associated. Depth was defined as the fraction of total T cells that were SARS-CoV-2-associated. Each spike-specific TCR was assigned to its reactive spike region and to a CD4 or CD8 class using the MIRA data. Log10-transformed breadth and depth values were compared by one-way ANOVA with Sidak's multiple comparisons tests. As stored in TCRdb, this immuneACCESS dataset retains in-frame rearrangements with V and J assigned. A fraction of the clones does not appear; measured against another copy, unresolved V genes explain less than half of the discrepancy, and the remainder lacks a known reason. V and J calls and clone size follow that table, whereas D and trimming were derived from the DNA. For this sample there are approximately 150,000 clones; less than 95% appear just once. The ten most abundant clones make up approximately 3% of the sample.

This material consisted of peripheral blood, taken on day 0 of AZD1222 vaccination. The clonotype comes from an adult in good health. Recombination linked TRBV5-4 to TRBJ2-7; 8 bases in the middle match TRBD1. The DNA sequence is given as TGTGCCAGCAGCCGACCGGGGCAGGGGGCTGGGGAGCAGTACTTC. Translated, this gives CASSRPGQGAGEQYF. The CDR3, completed at both ends by the reference TRBV5-4 and TRBJ2-7 genes, gives the full variable domain ETGVTQSPTHLIKTRGQQVTLRCSSQSGHNTVSWYQQALGQGPQFIFQYYREEENGRGNFPPRFSGLQFPNYSSELNVNALELDDSALYLCASSRPGQGAGEQYFGPGTRLTVT.